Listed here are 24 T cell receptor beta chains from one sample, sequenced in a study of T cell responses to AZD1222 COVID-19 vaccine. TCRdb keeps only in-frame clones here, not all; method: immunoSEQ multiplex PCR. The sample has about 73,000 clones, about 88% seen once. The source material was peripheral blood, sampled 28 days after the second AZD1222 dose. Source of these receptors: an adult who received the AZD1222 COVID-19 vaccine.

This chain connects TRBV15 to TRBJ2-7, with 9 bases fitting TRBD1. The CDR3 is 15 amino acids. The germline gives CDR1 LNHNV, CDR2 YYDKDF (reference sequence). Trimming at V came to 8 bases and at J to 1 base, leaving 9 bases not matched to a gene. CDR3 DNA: TGTGCCACCTCCCATCCGGGACAGGGATCCTACGAGCAGTACTTC. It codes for CATSHPGQGSYEQYF.

Here the CDR3 DNA reads TGCGCCAGCAGCCAAGAGCAGTTTTTCCCCCTCCACTTT. Translating gives CASSQEQFFPLHF. The chain recombines TRBV4-3 with TRBJ1-6; D gene unclear. From germline, CDR1 is LGHNA and CDR2 YSLEER. V lost 0 bases and J 13 bases, leaving 10 bases between the germline ends. The CDR3 consists of 13 residues.

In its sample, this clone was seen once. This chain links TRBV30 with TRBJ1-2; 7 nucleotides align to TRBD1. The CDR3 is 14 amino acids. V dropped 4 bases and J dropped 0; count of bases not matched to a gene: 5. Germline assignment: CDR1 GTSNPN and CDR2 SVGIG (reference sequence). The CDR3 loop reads CAWKTGLTNYGYTF. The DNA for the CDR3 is TGTGCCTGGAAGACAGGGCTCACTAACTATGGCTACACCTTC.

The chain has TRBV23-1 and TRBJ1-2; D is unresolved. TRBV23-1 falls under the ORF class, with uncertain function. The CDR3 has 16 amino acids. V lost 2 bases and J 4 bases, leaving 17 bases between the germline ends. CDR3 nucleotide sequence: TGCGCCAGCAGTCAAACCGTGAGGCTGCGGTCCTATGGCTACACCTTC. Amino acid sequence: CASSQTVRLRSYGYTF.

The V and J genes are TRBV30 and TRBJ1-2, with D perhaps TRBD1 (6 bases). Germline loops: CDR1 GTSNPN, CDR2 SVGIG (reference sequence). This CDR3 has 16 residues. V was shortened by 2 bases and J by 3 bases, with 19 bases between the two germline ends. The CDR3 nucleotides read TGTGCCTGGAGTCAAGGGAGGGGGGGAGGAGACTATGGCTACACCTTC. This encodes CAWSQGRGGGDYGYTF. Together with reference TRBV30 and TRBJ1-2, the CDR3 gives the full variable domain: SQTIHQWPATLVQPVGSPLSLECTVEGTSNPNLYWYRQAAGRGLQLLFYSVGIGQISSEVPQNLSASRPQDRQFILSSKKLLLSDSGFYLCAWSQGRGGGDYGYTFGSGTRLTVV.

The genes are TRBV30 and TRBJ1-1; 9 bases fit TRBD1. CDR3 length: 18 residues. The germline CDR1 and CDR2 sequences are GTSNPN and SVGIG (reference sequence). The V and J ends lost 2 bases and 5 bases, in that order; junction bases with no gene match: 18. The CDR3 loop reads CAWSSSGTGFFLGTEAFF. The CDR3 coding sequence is TGTGCCTGGAGTTCCTCCGGGACAGGGTTCTTCTTGGGGACTGAAGCTTTCTTT.

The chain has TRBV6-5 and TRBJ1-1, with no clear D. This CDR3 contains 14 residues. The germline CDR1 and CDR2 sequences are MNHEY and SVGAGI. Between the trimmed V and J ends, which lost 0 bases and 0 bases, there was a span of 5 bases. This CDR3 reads CASSYSQVNTEAFF. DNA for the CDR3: TGTGCCAGCAGTTACTCTCAGGTGAACACTGAAGCTTTCTTT.

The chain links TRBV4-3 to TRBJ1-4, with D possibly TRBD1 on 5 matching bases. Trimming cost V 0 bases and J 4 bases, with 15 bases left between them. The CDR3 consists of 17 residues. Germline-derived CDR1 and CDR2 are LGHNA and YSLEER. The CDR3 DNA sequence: TGCGCCAGCAGCCAAGACCTGGGACGGAATTTTAATGAAAAACTGTTTTTT. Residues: CASSQDLGRNFNEKLFF.

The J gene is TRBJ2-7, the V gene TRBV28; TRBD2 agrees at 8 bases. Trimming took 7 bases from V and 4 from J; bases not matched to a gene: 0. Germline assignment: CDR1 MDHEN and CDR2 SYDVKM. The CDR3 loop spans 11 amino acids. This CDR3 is CASTGGYEQYF. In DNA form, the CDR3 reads TGTGCCAGCACGGGGGGGTACGAGCAGTACTTC.

The CDR3 region is CASSSPRDRVRNTGELFF. Here the CDR3 DNA reads TGTGCCAGCAGCTCCCCCCGGGACAGGGTGAGGAACACCGGGGAGCTGTTTTTT. The chain has TRBV27 and TRBJ2-2; 9 bases line up with TRBD1. Germline CDR1 reads MNHEY; CDR2 reads SMNVEV (reference sequence). This CDR3 has 18 amino acids. After removal of 6 bases from V and 1 base from J, the junction contained 12 bases not matched to a gene.

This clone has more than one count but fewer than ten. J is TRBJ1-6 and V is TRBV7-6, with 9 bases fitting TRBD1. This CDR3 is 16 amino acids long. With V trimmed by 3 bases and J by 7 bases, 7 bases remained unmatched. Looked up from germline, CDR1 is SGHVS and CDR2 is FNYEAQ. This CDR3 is CASSLLDRGVNSPLHF. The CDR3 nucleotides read TGTGCCAGCAGCTTGCTCGACAGGGGGGTAAATTCACCCCTCCACTTT.

The DNA of the CDR3 is TGTGCCAGTAGTATCTTTTCGGGACAGCCTAATTCACCCCTCCACTTT. Its translation: CASSIFSGQPNSPLHF. The chain joins TRBV19 to TRBJ1-6; TRBD1 matches 7 bases. The CDR3 covers 16 residues. After removal of 3 bases from V and 6 bases from J, the junction contained 8 bases not matched to a gene. Germline CDR1 LNHDA, CDR2 SQIVND (reference sequence).

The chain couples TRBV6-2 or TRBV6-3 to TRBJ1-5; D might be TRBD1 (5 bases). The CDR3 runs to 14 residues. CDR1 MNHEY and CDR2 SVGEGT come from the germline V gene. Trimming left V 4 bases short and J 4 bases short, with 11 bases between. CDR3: CASSSGTPNQPQHF. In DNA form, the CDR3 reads TGTGCCAGCAGTTCCGGGACTCCAAATCAGCCCCAGCATTTT.

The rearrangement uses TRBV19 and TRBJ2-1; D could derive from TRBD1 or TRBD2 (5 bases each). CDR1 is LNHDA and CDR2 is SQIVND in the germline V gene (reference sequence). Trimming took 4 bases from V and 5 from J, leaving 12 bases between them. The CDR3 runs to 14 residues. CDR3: CASSTTKGHNEQFF. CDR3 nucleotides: TGTGCCAGTAGTACGACTAAGGGGCACAATGAGCAGTTCTTC.

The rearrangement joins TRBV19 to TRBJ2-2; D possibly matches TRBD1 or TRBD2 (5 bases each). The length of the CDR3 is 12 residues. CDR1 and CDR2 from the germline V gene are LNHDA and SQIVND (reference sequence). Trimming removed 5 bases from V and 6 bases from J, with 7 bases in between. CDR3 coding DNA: TGTGCCAGTAGTCGGGACCCCGGGGAGCTGTTTTTT. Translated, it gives CASSRDPGELFF.

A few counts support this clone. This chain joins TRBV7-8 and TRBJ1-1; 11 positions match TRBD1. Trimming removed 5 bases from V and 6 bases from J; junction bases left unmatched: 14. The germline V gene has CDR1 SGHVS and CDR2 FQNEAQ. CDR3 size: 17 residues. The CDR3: CASSPRPGQGARSEAFF. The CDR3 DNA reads TGTGCCAGCAGCCCTCGACCCGGACAGGGGGCGAGATCTGAAGCTTTCTTT.

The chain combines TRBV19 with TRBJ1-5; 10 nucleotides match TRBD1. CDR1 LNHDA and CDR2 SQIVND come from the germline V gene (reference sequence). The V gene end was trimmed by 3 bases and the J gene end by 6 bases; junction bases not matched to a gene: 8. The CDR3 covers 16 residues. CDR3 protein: CASSISRTGGSQPQHF. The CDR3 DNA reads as TGTGCCAGTAGTATTTCCCGGACAGGGGGATCTCAGCCCCAGCATTTT.

Here the CDR3 DNA reads TGTGCCAGCAGTTACTTGGGCCCTGGTGAGCAGTACTTC. The encoded protein is CASSYLGPGEQYF. The chain uses TRBV6-5 and TRBJ2-7; D uncertain. CDR3 size: 13 residues. Germline V gene sequence: CDR1 MNHEY, CDR2 SVGAGI. V was clipped by 1 base and J by 7 bases, with 11 bases between them.

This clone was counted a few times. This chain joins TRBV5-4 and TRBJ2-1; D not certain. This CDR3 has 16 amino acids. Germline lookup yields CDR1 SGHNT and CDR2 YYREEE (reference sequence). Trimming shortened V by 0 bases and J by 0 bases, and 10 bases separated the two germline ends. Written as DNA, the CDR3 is TGTGCCAGCAGCTTGGCATCAGGTTCCTCCTACAATGAGCAGTTCTTC. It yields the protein CASSLASGSSYNEQFF.

The CDR3 DNA follows: TGTGCCAGCAGTGAAGTGGGGTTTGAAAACATTCAGTACTTC. It yields the protein CASSEVGFENIQYF. V and J are TRBV6-1 and TRBJ2-4, with D unresolved. CDR3 length equals 14 residues. Germline CDR1 is MNHNS and CDR2 is SASEGT. With 1 base removed from V and 5 bases from J, the gap between germline ends came to 9 bases.

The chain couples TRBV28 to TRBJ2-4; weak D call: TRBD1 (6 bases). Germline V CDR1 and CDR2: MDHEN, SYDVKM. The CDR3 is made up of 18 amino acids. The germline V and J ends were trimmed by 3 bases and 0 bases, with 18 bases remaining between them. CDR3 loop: CASSLADSWILAKNIQYF. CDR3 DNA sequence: TGTGCCAGCAGTTTGGCGGACAGTTGGATACTAGCCAAAAACATTCAGTACTTC.

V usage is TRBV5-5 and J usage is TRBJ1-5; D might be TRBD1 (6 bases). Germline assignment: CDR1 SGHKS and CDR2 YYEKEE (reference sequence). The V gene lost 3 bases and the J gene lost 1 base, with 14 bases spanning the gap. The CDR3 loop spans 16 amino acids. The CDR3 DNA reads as TGTGCCAGCAGCTCCTCGGCGGGACAAAGCAATCAGCCCCAGCATTTT. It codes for CASSSSAGQSNQPQHF.

The CDR3 loop is CASRTGGSNYGYTF. In DNA, the CDR3 is TGTGCCAGTAGGACAGGCGGATCGAACTATGGCTACACCTTC. The rearrangement uses TRBV19 and TRBJ1-2; weak D call: TRBD1 (6 bases). Germline CDR1 and CDR2: LNHDA and SQIVND (reference sequence). The CDR3 is 14 amino acids. Trimming removed 6 bases at V and 2 bases at J, with 13 bases between.

Here the CDR3 DNA reads TGTGCCAGCAGCCAAGTTATCGAAAAACTGTTTTTT. Protein product: CASSQVIEKLFF. The V call is TRBV3-1 (or the pseudogene TRBV3-2), the J call TRBJ1-4; D unclear. Trimming pared 1 base from V and 8 bases from J, leaving 5 bases between. Germline lookup yields CDR1 LGHDT and CDR2 YNNKEL (reference sequence). The CDR3 extends over 12 amino acids.